The 30 T cell receptor beta chains given below trace back to one sample, sequenced in a study of cytomegalovirus exposure and HLA in healthy donors. Vbeta (60) and Jbeta (13) primers were used in the PCR. Data came from immunoSEQ multiplex PCR; TCRdb stores just in-frame clones and leaves some out. The data contain 85,000 to 130,000 clones, 65% to 85% of them seen just once; the ten biggest clones take up 2.5% to 3%. Sequences were obtained from PBMCs. The receptors were gathered from a male donor in good health and CMV-seropositive.

This chain links TRBV11-2 with TRBJ2-7; D remains unclear. Looked up from germline, CDR1 is SGHAT and CDR2 is FQNNGV. The length of the CDR3 is 15 residues. V was trimmed by 1 base and J by 3 bases, leaving 13 bases between them. The CDR3 reads CASSLAAARNYEQYF. The CDR3 coding sequence is TGTGCCAGCAGCTTAGCGGCAGCGAGGAACTACGAGCAGTACTTC.

This clone has more than one count but fewer than ten. This chain joins TRBV5-1 and TRBJ2-3; possible D gene TRBD2, 6 bases. V lost 0 bases and J 3 bases, leaving 11 bases between the germline ends. The CDR3 totals 15 residues. CDR1 is SGHRS, CDR2 YFSETQ, per germline. The CDR3: CASSLVGSGTDTQYF. For the CDR3, the DNA is TGCGCCAGCAGCTTGGTGGGGAGCGGGACAGATACGCAGTATTTT.

V is TRBV25-1 and J is TRBJ2-7, with D possibly matching TRBD2 (5 bases). Between the trimmed V and J ends, which lost 3 bases and 7 bases, there was a span of 19 bases. This CDR3 is 15 amino acids long. Germline values: CDR1 MGHDK, CDR2 SYGVNS. CDR3 in DNA: TGTGCCAGCAGTGATTCTGCTAGGACTTACGAGGAGCAGTACTTC. This encodes CASSDSARTYEEQYF.

The chain combines TRBV19 with TRBJ2-7; 11 positions agree with TRBD2. The V and J ends lost 9 bases and 4 bases, in that order; junction bases with no gene match: 11. The CDR3 runs 15 residues. CDR1 is LNHDA and CDR2 is SQIVND in the germline V gene (reference sequence). CDR3 in DNA: TGTGCCAGGGGTGCTACTAGCGGGAGCCAGTACGAGCAGTACTTC. This translates into CARGATSGSQYEQYF.

In nucleotides, the CDR3 is TGCAGTGCTAGTATCGAGACCCAGTACTTC. It is translated as CSASIETQYF. This rearrangement joins TRBV20-1 to TRBJ2-5; D is undetermined. The germline CDR1 and CDR2 sequences are DFQATT and SNEGSKA (reference sequence). This CDR3 is built from 10 residues. The germline V and J ends were trimmed by 3 bases and 5 bases, with 4 bases remaining between them.

The chain has TRBV28 and TRBJ2-3; D perhaps matches TRBD2 (5 bases). Trimming took 6 bases from V and 1 from J, leaving 5 bases between them. Germline assignment: CDR1 MDHEN and CDR2 SYDVKM. This CDR3 region has 12 residues. This CDR3 reads CASSGGTDTQYF. Here the CDR3 DNA reads TGTGCCAGCAGCGGGGGCACAGATACGCAGTATTTT.

The genes are TRBV6-1 and TRBJ2-7; D is uncertain. The CDR3 contains 14 residues. Germline values: CDR1 MNHNS, CDR2 SASEGT. V lost 7 bases and J 9 bases, leaving 22 bases between the germline ends. CDR3 nucleotide sequence: TGTGCCAGCAATCCTGGCGGAGCAACAAGGAGGCAGTACTTC. Its translation: CASNPGGATRRQYF.

In nucleotides, the CDR3 is TGTGCCAGCAGCCGACAAGGGGGCACCGGGGAGCTGTTTTTT. Protein product: CASSRQGGTGELFF. The rearrangement joins TRBV16 to TRBJ2-2, with D perhaps TRBD1 (6 bases). In germline, CDR1 is KGHSY, CDR2 FQNENV. V gave up 4 bases and J gave up 4 bases, with 10 bases separating them. The length of the CDR3 is 14 residues. The full variable domain, with the rest looked up from reference TRBV16 and TRBJ2-2, is GEEVAQTPKHLVRGEGQKAKLYCAPIKGHSYVFWYQQVLKNEFKFLISFQNENVFDETGMPKERFSAKCLPNSPCSLEIQATKLEDSAVYFCASSRQGGTGELFFGEGSRLTVL.

The J gene is TRBJ1-5, the V gene TRBV19; maybe TRBD1 (6 bases). CDR1 and CDR2 from the germline V gene are LNHDA and SQIVND (reference sequence). There are 16 residues in the CDR3. Trimming shortened V by 2 bases and J by 2 bases, and 13 bases separated the two germline ends. CDR3 in DNA: TGTGCCAGTAGTATAAGGGGGGGTCTGGGCAATCAGCCCCAGCATTTT. This sequence encodes CASSIRGGLGNQPQHF.

The V gene is TRBV27, the J gene TRBJ1-5; 7 positions match TRBD1. J gave up 6 bases and V 5 bases, and 7 bases lay outside the gene matches. The germline gives CDR1 MNHEY, CDR2 SMNVEV (reference sequence). The CDR3 loop spans 14 amino acids. The CDR3 region has the DNA TGTGCCAGCAGTCCCACAGGGGCCCCTCAGCCCCAGCATTTT. Protein sequence: CASSPTGAPQPQHF.

The count of this clone is one. The genes are TRBV19 and TRBJ1-2; TRBD1 might be the D (5 bases). V lost 8 bases and J 8 bases, leaving 18 bases between the germline ends. Germline V lookup: CDR1 LNHDA, CDR2 SQIVND (reference sequence). CDR3 length: 13 amino acids. The CDR3 spells CASSYAGTSGYTF. The CDR3 nucleotides are TGTGCCAGTTCCTACGCAGGGACTAGCGGCTACACCTTC. Combining the CDR3 with reference TRBV19 and TRBJ1-2 gives the whole variable domain DGGITQSPKYLFRKEGQNVTLSCEQNLNHDAMYWYRQDPGQGLRLIYYSQIVNDFQKGDIAEGYSVSREKKESFPLTVTSAQKNPTAFYLCASSYAGTSGYTFGSGTRLTVV.

This clone was counted a few times. This chain joins TRBV4-3 and TRBJ2-1, with TRBD1 matching over 9 bases. V was clipped by 4 bases and J by 7 bases; unmatched bases: 14. CDR3 size: 17 residues. The germline CDR1 and CDR2 sequences are LGHNA and YSLEER. For the CDR3, the DNA is TGCGCCAGCAGCCCCAAGACCCGGGACAGGGAGCGGAATGAGCAGTTCTTC. It is translated as CASSPKTRDRERNEQFF.

The chain uses TRBV7-8 and TRBJ2-7, with 7 positions matching TRBD1. Germline CDR1 SGHVS, CDR2 FQNEAQ. V was clipped by 5 bases and J by 11 bases; unmatched bases: 21. This CDR3 spans 16 amino acids. Here the CDR3 reads CASSPTPPGGYVVEYF. CDR3 coding DNA: TGTGCCAGCAGCCCCACCCCGCCAGGGGGTTATGTCGTGGAGTACTTC.

The genes are TRBV5-6 and TRBJ2-7, with a tentative D call TRBD1 (6 bases). V was shortened by 6 bases and J by 3 bases, with 16 bases between the two germline ends. This CDR3 contains 14 residues. Germline V gene sequence: CDR1 SGHDT, CDR2 YYEEEE. CDR3 protein: CASTIEDSYYEQYF. DNA for the CDR3: TGTGCCAGCACCATCGAGGACAGTTACTACGAGCAGTACTTC.

The rearrangement joins TRBV11-2 to TRBJ1-1; D is perhaps TRBD1 (5 bases). V lost 3 bases and J lost 10, with 12 bases in between. This CDR3 region has 12 residues. Germline V gene sequence: CDR1 SGHAT, CDR2 FQNNGV. CDR3 loop: CASSLGGLGAFF. CDR3 nucleotides: TGTGCCAGCAGCTTGGGGGGTTTAGGAGCTTTCTTT.

This clone appeared a single time. The rearrangement links TRBV5-1 to TRBJ2-1, with D maybe TRBD2 (6 bases). V shed 4 bases and J shed 6 bases, with 23 bases lying between them. The CDR3 length is 17 residues. Looked up from germline, CDR1 is SGHRS and CDR2 is YFSETQ. DNA of the CDR3: TGCGCCAGCAGCCCGAACCCCACGGGGGATTTTGGCAATGAGCAGTTCTTC. Residues: CASSPNPTGDFGNEQFF.

The chain uses TRBV9 and TRBJ1-6; no definite D call. V was shortened by 4 bases and J by 10 bases, with 12 bases between the two germline ends. The length of the CDR3 is 13 residues. The germline CDR1 and CDR2 sequences are SGDLS and YYNGEE. The CDR3, as DNA: TGTGCCAGCAGCCCTCGCGGAAGCTCACCCCTCCACTTT. Protein: CASSPRGSSPLHF.

The J gene is TRBJ1-1, the V gene TRBV5-1, with D tentatively TRBD1 (5 bases). This CDR3 contains 15 residues. The V and J ends lost 4 bases and 1 base respectively, with 14 bases between them. Germline assignment: CDR1 SGHRS and CDR2 YFSETQ. CDR3 DNA: TGCGCCAGCAGCACCGGCTGGGGGGAGAACACTGAAGCTTTCTTT. Its protein product is CASSTGWGENTEAFF.

The CDR3 reads CASTPIPGQGRDTEAFF. The CDR3 coding sequence is TGTGCCAGTACCCCCATTCCGGGACAGGGAAGGGACACTGAAGCTTTCTTT. The rearrangement uses TRBV19 and TRBJ1-1, with 9 bases fitting TRBD1. V shed 7 bases, J shed 3 bases, and the junction held 15 bases outside the gene matches. The CDR3 has 17 amino acids. CDR1 LNHDA and CDR2 SQIVND come from the germline V gene (reference sequence). The complete variable domain, with remaining parts taken from reference TRBV19 and TRBJ1-1, reads DGGITQSPKYLFRKEGQNVTLSCEQNLNHDAMYWYRQDPGQGLRLIYYSQIVNDFQKGDIAEGYSVSREKKESFPLTVTSAQKNPTAFYLCASTPIPGQGRDTEAFFGQGTRLTVV.

The rearrangement links TRBV27 to TRBJ1-5; D is uncertain. V lost 2 bases, J lost 1 base, and 12 bases lay in between. This CDR3 has 16 residues. CDR1 and CDR2 (germline): MNHEY, SMNVEV (reference sequence). CDR3 sequence reads: CASSLLPGGSNQPQHF. The CDR3 DNA reads as TGTGCCAGCAGTTTACTTCCCGGAGGGAGCAATCAGCCCCAGCATTTT.

This chain joins TRBV6-5 and TRBJ1-2; TRBD1 matches 7 bases. Germline CDR1 is MNHEY and CDR2 is SVGAGI. The V and J ends lost 4 bases and 4 bases, in that order; junction bases with no gene match: 6. This CDR3 has 14 amino acids. CDR3: CASSSGGGGYGYTF. The CDR3 DNA follows: TGTGCCAGCAGTTCAGGGGGTGGGGGCTATGGCTACACCTTC.

The chain uses TRBV5-4 and TRBJ2-3; the D gene is possibly TRBD2 (6 bases). The CDR3 has 16 amino acids. Per the germline V gene, CDR1 is SGHNT and CDR2 is YYREEE (reference sequence). Trimming cost V 4 bases and J 0 bases, with 15 bases left between them. The CDR3 region is CASSPGVGRSTDTQYF. The CDR3 region has the DNA TGTGCCAGCAGCCCTGGGGTGGGGAGGAGCACAGATACGCAGTATTTT. Looking up the rest from reference TRBV5-4 and TRBJ2-3 gives the full variable domain: ETGVTQSPTHLIKTRGQQVTLRCSSQSGHNTVSWYQQALGQGPQFIFQYYREEENGRGNFPPRFSGLQFPNYSSELNVNALELDDSALYLCASSPGVGRSTDTQYFGPGTRLTVL.

The chain employs TRBV9 and TRBJ2-7; 8 nucleotides line up with TRBD1. Trimming at V came to 3 bases and at J to 2 bases, leaving 7 bases not matched to a gene. This CDR3 region has 15 residues. Germline lookup yields CDR1 SGDLS and CDR2 YYNGEE. For the CDR3, the DNA is TGTGCCAGCAGCGCTCGACAGGGGAAGACCTACGAGCAGTACTTC. It specifies CASSARQGKTYEQYF.

In its sample, this clone was seen once. The chain recombines TRBV5-1 with TRBJ2-2, with 9 bases identical to TRBD1. The germline V gene encodes CDR1 SGHRS and CDR2 YFSETQ. The length of the CDR3 is 16 residues. The ends lost 2 bases at V and 2 bases at J; junction bases unmatched: 4. CDR3 sequence (DNA): TGCGCCAGCAGCTTTACGACAGGGGGAAACACCGGGGAGCTGTTTTTT. This codes for CASSFTTGGNTGELFF.

This clone was observed a single time. This chain uses TRBV7-3 with TRBJ1-4; 8 positions match TRBD1. The CDR3 has 15 amino acids. V gave up 0 bases and J gave up 7 bases; unmatched junction bases: 4. The germline gives CDR1 SGHTA, CDR2 FQGTGA. The CDR3 spells CASSLTGTGTEKLFF. The CDR3 DNA reads as TGTGCCAGCAGCTTAACTGGGACAGGCACTGAAAAACTGTTTTTT. Complete variable domain (other parts from reference TRBV7-3 and TRBJ1-4): GAGVSQTPSNKVTEKGKYVELRCDPISGHTALYWYRQSLGQGPEFLIYFQGTGAADDSGLPNDRFFAVRPEGSVSTLKIQRTERGDSAVYLCASSLTGTGTEKLFFGSGTQLSVL.

The table lists this clone with a few counts. The junction departs from the called germline gene at one end, perhaps through a read error. The V and J genes are TRBV28 and TRBJ1-5; 8 bases agree with TRBD1. CDR1 and CDR2 (germline): MDHEN, SYDVKM. CDR3 length: 16 residues. The CDR3 spells CASRDYRGQGHQPQNF. The CDR3 nucleotides read TGTGCCAGCAGGGACTACCGCGGACAGGGTCATCAGCCCCAGAATTTT.

The CDR3 bases are TGTGCCAGCAGGAGACAGGGGAACACCGGGGAGCTGTTTTTT. Translated, it gives CASRRQGNTGELFF. The rearrangement uses TRBV5-6 and TRBJ2-2, with TRBD1 matching 7 bases. With 5 bases clipped from V and 1 base from J, the junction kept 2 bases outside the gene matches. The CDR3 spans 14 residues. Germline-derived CDR1 and CDR2 are SGHDT and YYEEEE.

The V gene is TRBV4-2, the J gene TRBJ1-1; weak D call: TRBD1 (5 bases). V lost 2 bases and J lost 0, with 10 bases in between. Germline V gene data show CDR1 as LGHNA and CDR2 as YNFKEQ. This CDR3 spans 15 amino acids. This CDR3 reads CASSQPGGLNTEAFF. The CDR3 nucleotides are TGTGCCAGCAGCCAACCCGGGGGACTGAACACTGAAGCTTTCTTT.

The CDR3 loop is CASSQDPKGTRRDTQYF. The CDR3 region has the DNA TGCGCCAGCAGCCAAGATCCTAAAGGGACTAGACGAGATACGCAGTATTTT. The chain joins TRBV4-1 to TRBJ2-3, with 8 bases matching TRBD2. Germline trimming cut 0 bases from V and 5 bases from J; bases unmatched to any gene: 10. The CDR3 spans 17 residues. Germline V gives CDR1 MGHRA, CDR2 YSYEKL.

The gene calls are TRBV5-5 and TRBJ2-5; 9 positions match TRBD2. The CDR3 length is 17 residues. Trimming at V came to 0 bases and at J to 1 base, leaving 7 bases not matched to a gene. Germline loops: CDR1 SGHKS, CDR2 YYEKEE (reference sequence). CDR3 coding DNA: TGTGCCAGCAGCTTGGCCGCGGCGGGGGGGACCCAAGAGACCCAGTACTTC. Its protein is CASSLAAAGGTQETQYF. The entire variable domain, with the rest obtained from reference TRBV5-5 and TRBJ2-5, is as follows: DAGVTQSPTHLIKTRGQQVTLRCSPISGHKSVSWYQQVLGQGPQFIFQYYEKEERGRGNFPDRFSARQFPNYSSELNVNALLLGDSALYLCASSLAAAGGTQETQYFGPGTRLLVL.